The TCR beta chain described here comes from a study of cytomegalovirus exposure and HLA in healthy donors. A multiplex PCR was run with 60 Vbeta primers and 13 Jbeta primers. Assay: immunoSEQ multiplex PCR; the TCRdb copy retains only in-frame clones and omits some. This sample carries some 120,000 clones, roughly 66% of them seen once, and the ten largest clones take about 4.4%. Germline V lookup: CDR1 SGHTA, CDR2 FQGNSA. The CDR3 is 17 amino acids. Trimming shortened V by 5 bases and J by 4 bases, and 21 bases separated the two germline ends. This clone was seen once. Its antigen is currently unknown. The study, taken as a whole, reports: Published work reported that the classifier diagnosed cytomegalovirus status with high specificity and sensitivity. The authors later found TCR association rates varying by HLA locus, with DRB1 most and HLA-C fewest.

The source is a man aged 60-69 years in good health and CMV-seropositive. Sequences were obtained from PBMCs. This chain connects TRBV7-2 to TRBJ1-3; weak D call: TRBD1 (5 bases). For the CDR3, the DNA is TGTGCCAGCAGCCCCAATGGACCTGACAGTGAGGGAAACACCATATATTTT. Translated: CASSPNGPDSEGNTIYF.